This TCR beta chain is from a study of blood T cell repertoires in COVID-19. In the authors' workflow: How many nucleated cells were present was estimated from reference gene primer amplification. Only in-frame clones appear in the TCRdb table, and some are missing; sequencing was by immunoSEQ multiplex PCR. V and J calls and clone size are copied from that table; D and trimming were computed from the DNA. The sample contains about 78,000 clones, 86% of which appear only once. Trimming removed 1 base from V and 0 bases from J, with 8 bases in between. Germline V lookup: CDR1 SGHNT, CDR2 YYREEE (reference sequence). The CDR3 consists of 14 residues.

The TCR originated in a man aged 50-59 years with active or convalescent COVID-19. The specimen sequenced was peripheral blood. The rearrangement uses TRBV5-4 and TRBJ2-7, with D possibly TRBD2 on 6 matching bases. The CDR3 DNA is TGTGCCAGCAGCTTGAGCGGGTCCTCCTACGAGCAGTACTTC. This sequence encodes CASSLSGSSYEQYF.